These 2 T cell receptor beta chains were sequenced from one sample in a study of chronic HIV infection and antiretroviral therapy (dated by TCRdb to about 2015). Library preparation was by 5' RACE. Data came from an Illumina MiSeq. Clones were called with MiXCR by TCRdb after fastp trimmed the public reads at Q25, and only in-frame beta chains were retained. Merged by CDR3 protein, the rows form single entries marked with the most common genes and DNA. This sample is represented by about 38,000 distinct CDR3 sequences; 7% to 10% of them were singletons. The ten largest clones take up under 3.5% of the sample. Sequenced: peripheral blood. The source is an adult who had HIV and had not received antiretroviral therapy, or was an uninfected healthy control (not recorded which).

This chain links TRBV15 with TRBJ1-2; a weak D match, TRBD1 (5 bases). Trimming stripped 0 bases from V and 0 bases from J, with 11 bases between. The CDR3 runs 16 residues. CDR1 is LNHNV, CDR2 YYDKDF, per germline (reference sequence). CDR3 nucleotide sequence: TGTGCCACCAGCAGAGATCCGACAGCCACTAACTATGGCTACACCTTC. The encoded protein is CATSRDPTATNYGYTF.

V is TRBV12-3 or TRBV12-4 and J is TRBJ2-5; a weak D match, TRBD2 (6 bases). Trimming stripped 8 bases from V and 5 bases from J, with 9 bases between. This CDR3 is 11 amino acids long. In nucleotides, the CDR3 is TGTGCCAGCGCAGGGAGGGAGACCCAGTACTTC. Protein sequence: CASAGRETQYF.